Below are 30 T cell receptor beta chains sequenced from a single sample in a study of blood T cell repertoires in COVID-19. The table came from immunoSEQ multiplex PCR; TCRdb's copy has only in-frame clones and leaves some out. Here the sample spans approximately 50,000 clones, approximately 80% being singletons. The sequencing sample was made of peripheral blood. These receptors all come from a man aged 70 or older with active COVID-19.

The chain combines TRBV5-6 with TRBJ1-4; no definite D call. The CDR3 runs to 15 residues. Trimming pared 4 bases from V and 0 bases from J, leaving 10 bases between. Germline CDR1 SGHDT, CDR2 YYEEEE. This CDR3 reads CASSPTGTTNEKLFF. The CDR3 DNA reads as TGTGCCAGCAGCCCGACCGGGACAACTAATGAAAAACTGTTTTTT.

The rearrangement uses TRBV19 and TRBJ1-6; 10 bases line up with TRBD1. Per germline, CDR1 LNHDA and CDR2 SQIVND (reference sequence). The CDR3 has 14 amino acids. With V trimmed by 10 bases and J by 7 bases, 7 bases remained unmatched. The CDR3 reads CATRRDRGNSPLHF. The CDR3 DNA follows: TGTGCCACGAGAAGGGACAGGGGAAATTCACCCCTCCACTTT.

This clone was seen only a few times. The chain is built from TRBV3-1 (or the pseudogene TRBV3-2) and TRBJ1-2, with TRBD1 matching over 7 bases. CDR3 length equals 14 residues. The J segment lost 2 bases and the V segment lost 1 base, leaving 1 base of the junction unmatched. Germline V lookup: CDR1 LGHDT, CDR2 YNNKEL (reference sequence). The CDR3 here is CASSQGQGNYGYTF. The CDR3 DNA is TGTGCCAGCAGCCAAGGACAGGGAAACTATGGCTACACCTTC.

The chain links TRBV6-4 to TRBJ1-1; a weak D match, TRBD1 (6 bases). V dropped 3 bases and J dropped 2 bases, with 10 bases sitting between them. This CDR3 has 14 residues. CDR1 and CDR2 (germline): MRHNA, SNTAGT. The CDR3 loop is CASSDGGANTEAFF. In DNA form, the CDR3 reads TGTGCCAGCAGTGATGGGGGCGCAAACACTGAAGCTTTCTTT.

The rearrangement links TRBV7-8 to TRBJ2-7; D call uncertain. The CDR3 runs 13 residues. The V and J ends lost 6 bases and 5 bases respectively, with 14 bases between them. Germline V CDR1 and CDR2: SGHVS, FQNEAQ. CDR3 protein: CASSLQWSNEQYF. The CDR3 DNA follows: TGTGCCAGCAGTCTACAGTGGTCCAACGAGCAGTACTTC.

V usage is TRBV27 and J usage is TRBJ2-6; unclear D gene. Trimming stripped 5 bases from V and 0 bases from J, with 5 bases between. CDR1 is MNHEY and CDR2 is SMNVEV in the germline V gene (reference sequence). The CDR3 covers 14 residues. CDR3 sequence (DNA): TGTGCCAGCAGTCCCTCCTCTGGGGCCAACGTCCTGACTTTC. Its protein is CASSPSSGANVLTF. The full variable domain, with the rest looked up from reference TRBV27 and TRBJ2-6, is EAQVTQNPRYLITVTGKKLTVTCSQNMNHEYMSWYRQDPGLGLRQIYYSMNVEVTDKGDVPEGYKVSRKEKRNFPLILESPSPNQTSLYFCASSPSSGANVLTFGAGSRLTVL.

The chain couples TRBV28 to TRBJ1-2; 9 bases match TRBD1. There are 15 residues in the CDR3. The germline V gene encodes CDR1 MDHEN and CDR2 SYDVKM. Unmatched junction bases numbered 7, after V lost 5 bases and J lost 3 bases. Written as DNA, the CDR3 is TGTGCCAGCAGTATACCTACAGGGGGCGACTATGGCTACACCTTC. Protein: CASSIPTGGDYGYTF.

The genes are TRBV30 and TRBJ1-6, with D uncertain. Trimming stripped 5 bases from V and 10 bases from J, with 9 bases between. Germline V gene lookup returns CDR1 GTSNPN and CDR2 SVGIG (reference sequence). The CDR3 is 11 amino acids. The chain's CDR3 is CAWAEVSPLHF. For the CDR3, the DNA is TGTGCCTGGGCAGAGGTGTCACCCCTCCACTTT.

The gene calls are TRBV4-1 and TRBJ1-3; D may be TRBD1 (5 bases). The germline gives CDR1 MGHRA, CDR2 YSYEKL. The V gene lost 11 bases and the J gene lost 0 bases, with 14 bases spanning the gap. CDR3 size: 14 residues. CDR3 nucleotides: TGCGCCGCCGGGGGTAAAAGCTCTGGAAACACCATATATTTT. The encoded protein is CAAGGKSSGNTIYF.

V is TRBV10-3 and J is TRBJ2-7, with D possibly being TRBD2 (5 bases). Trimming removed 2 bases from V and 0 bases from J, with 17 bases in between. This CDR3 has 17 amino acids. The germline gives CDR1 ENHRY, CDR2 SYGVKD. DNA for the CDR3: TGTGCCATCAGTGAGGGACCTTTGGTAGAGGGCTCCTACGAGCAGTACTTC. This encodes CAISEGPLVEGSYEQYF.

The rearrangement joins TRBV7-2 to TRBJ1-5; TRBD1 might be the D (5 bases). The germline V and J ends were trimmed by 2 bases and 6 bases, with 11 bases remaining between them. The CDR3 is made up of 14 amino acids. Germline loops: CDR1 SGHTA, CDR2 FQGNSA. The CDR3 loop reads CASSLPGYGQPQHF. The CDR3 coding sequence is TGTGCCAGCAGCTTACCAGGGTACGGTCAGCCCCAGCATTTT.

The chain is built from TRBV30 and TRBJ1-5; 10 bases are shared with TRBD1. Germline V gives CDR1 GTSNPN, CDR2 SVGIG (reference sequence). The CDR3 totals 15 residues. The V segment lost 0 bases and the J segment 11 bases; nucleotides outside the gene matches: 10. DNA of the CDR3: TGTGCCTGGAGTGTCCCGGGACAGGGGAAAAGGTCCCAGCATTTT. Residues: CAWSVPGQGKRSQHF.

This sequence joins TRBV19 and TRBJ1-4; tentatively, D is TRBD1 (5 bases). Germline V CDR1 and CDR2: LNHDA, SQIVND (reference sequence). Trimming removed 4 bases from V and 6 bases from J, with 18 bases in between. The CDR3 is 16 residues long. This CDR3 reads CASSTDPGEVYEKLFF. The CDR3 coding sequence is TGTGCCAGTAGTACCGATCCGGGGGAGGTGTATGAAAAACTGTTTTTT.

The V and J genes are TRBV6-4 and TRBJ2-7; no clear D. The V gene lost 3 bases and the J gene lost 4 bases, with 13 bases spanning the gap. The length of the CDR3 is 14 residues. CDR1 and CDR2 from the germline V gene are MRHNA and SNTAGT. The CDR3 nucleotides are TGTGCCAGCAGTGAGGGCCCGGCTGGTTACGAGCAGTACTTC. Amino acids: CASSEGPAGYEQYF.

This rearrangement joins TRBV6-2 or TRBV6-3 to TRBJ2-4; D remains ambiguous. Trimming stripped 2 bases from V and 5 bases from J, with 4 bases between. The V gene's germline CDR1 is MNHEY and CDR2 SVGEGT. This CDR3 has 12 residues. CDR3 region: CASSYIENIQYF. CDR3 DNA: TGTGCCAGCAGTTACATAGAAAACATTCAGTACTTC.

This clone was seen just once. V is TRBV29-1 and J is TRBJ2-1; TRBD1 matches 7 bases. Trimming at V came to 8 bases and at J to 3 bases, leaving 4 bases not matched to a gene. Germline V CDR1 and CDR2: SQVTM, ANQGSEA. This CDR3 has 12 residues. The CDR3 DNA follows: TGCAGCACTAACAGGGGCTACAATGAGCAGTTCTTC. As protein: CSTNRGYNEQFF.

V usage is TRBV27 and J usage is TRBJ1-1, with 9 bases identical to TRBD1. This CDR3 is built from 14 residues. From germline, CDR1 is MNHEY and CDR2 SMNVEV (reference sequence). The V segment lost 5 bases and the J segment 5 bases; nucleotides outside the gene matches: 6. The CDR3 coding sequence is TGTGCCAGCAGTCGAACAGGGGGCATTACTGAAGCTTTCTTT. It specifies CASSRTGGITEAFF.

The rearrangement uses TRBV6-5 and TRBJ2-7; weak D call: TRBD1 (5 bases). Germline assignment: CDR1 MNHEY and CDR2 SVGAGI. V was cut by 6 bases and J by 3 bases, with 18 bases left in between. The CDR3 is 15 residues long. The CDR3 is CASRRWGGADYEQYF. CDR3 bases: TGTGCCAGCAGGCGGTGGGGTGGGGCCGACTACGAGCAGTACTTC.

The chain has TRBV7-8 and TRBJ2-5; 8 bases align to TRBD2. The junction had 9 bases not matched to a gene; V was cut back by 4 bases and J by 5 bases. Germline values: CDR1 SGHVS, CDR2 FQNEAQ. The CDR3 contains 15 residues. CDR3 in DNA: TGTGCCAGCAGCTGGGGGGGTAGCGGGGCGGAGACCCAGTACTTC. Protein sequence: CASSWGGSGAETQYF.

This sequence joins TRBV28 and TRBJ1-2, with D possibly matching TRBD1 (6 bases). The CDR3 consists of 11 residues. Germline V lookup: CDR1 MDHEN, CDR2 SYDVKM. The ends were cut back, 6 bases at V and 6 bases at J, with 8 bases in the middle. CDR3 nucleotide sequence: TGTGCCAGCAGAACAGGGAATGGCTACACCTTC. Its protein product is CASRTGNGYTF.

V and J are TRBV7-8 and TRBJ1-5; D unclear. V was cut by 2 bases and J by 2 bases, with 16 bases left in between. The CDR3 is 17 amino acids. CDR1 is SGHVS, CDR2 FQNEAQ, per germline. CDR3 coding DNA: TGTGCCAGCAGCTTATTGTCCCGGGGATCGGGCAATCAGCCCCAGCATTTT. This codes for CASSLLSRGSGNQPQHF. The entire variable domain, with the rest obtained from reference TRBV7-8 and TRBJ1-5, is as follows: GAGVSQSPRYKVAKRGQDVALRCDPISGHVSLFWYQQALGQGPEFLTYFQNEAQLDKSGLPSDRFFAERPEGSVSTLKIQRTQQEDSAVYLCASSLLSRGSGNQPQHFGDGTRLSIL.

The chain is built from TRBV7-8 and TRBJ1-2; 12 nucleotides agree with TRBD1. CDR1 is SGHVS, CDR2 FQNEAQ, per germline. V trimming: 5 bases; J trimming: 8 bases; junction bases outside the gene matches: 9. There are 15 residues in the CDR3. CDR3 region: CASSPRDRGQHGYTF. CDR3 nucleotide sequence: TGTGCCAGCAGCCCCCGGGACAGGGGGCAGCACGGCTACACCTTC.

The V and J genes are TRBV3-1 (or the pseudogene TRBV3-2) and TRBJ1-5; 7 bases are a match to TRBD1. V dropped 1 base and J dropped 6; count of bases not matched to a gene: 3. This CDR3 region has 14 residues. CDR1 and CDR2 (germline): LGHDT, YNNKEL (reference sequence). The CDR3 protein is CASSQAAGGQPQHF. CDR3 bases: TGTGCCAGCAGCCAAGCGGCAGGGGGTCAGCCCCAGCATTTT.

This chain joins TRBV6-5 and TRBJ1-2; a possible D gene is TRBD1 (5 bases). The CDR3 spans 11 residues. CDR1 is MNHEY, CDR2 SVGAGI, per germline. Trimming pared 2 bases from V and 9 bases from J, leaving 7 bases between. CDR3 amino acids: CASSYGHRYTF. CDR3 DNA sequence: TGTGCCAGCAGTTACGGACATCGCTACACCTTC.

The chain has TRBV6-5 and TRBJ2-3, with TRBD1 matching 9 bases. The CDR3 contains 14 residues. The germline V gene encodes CDR1 MNHEY and CDR2 SVGAGI. The trim removed 8 bases at V and 0 bases at J, leaving 3 bases unmatched. The CDR3 protein is CASRDRVSTDTQYF. The CDR3 region has the DNA TGTGCCAGCCGGGACAGGGTGAGCACAGATACGCAGTATTTT.

V is TRBV4-2 and J is TRBJ2-1, with TRBD2 identical over 7 bases. Germline V CDR1 and CDR2: LGHNA, YNFKEQ. With 0 bases clipped from V and 2 bases from J, the junction kept 1 base outside the gene matches. The CDR3 is 15 amino acids. DNA for the CDR3: TGTGCCAGCAGCCAAGATCGGGGGGCCTACAATGAGCAGTTCTTC. This translates into CASSQDRGAYNEQFF.

V is TRBV6-1 and J is TRBJ2-2, with D tentatively TRBD1 (6 bases). This CDR3 comprises 14 residues. The ends were cut back, 2 bases at V and 5 bases at J, with 9 bases in the middle. Germline V gives CDR1 MNHNS, CDR2 SASEGT. CDR3 in amino acids: CASSEQTGTGELFF. The CDR3 DNA sequence: TGTGCCAGCAGTGAACAAACAGGGACCGGGGAGCTGTTTTTT.

The J gene is TRBJ1-3, the V gene TRBV5-1; TRBD1 is a possible D gene (6 bases). From germline, CDR1 is SGHRS and CDR2 YFSETQ. Between the trimmed V and J ends, which lost 3 bases and 0 bases, there was a span of 10 bases. This CDR3 contains 15 residues. CDR3 DNA: TGCGCCAGCAGCTCGCAGACAGGCTCTGGAAACACCATATATTTT. The encoded protein is CASSSQTGSGNTIYF.

This clone showed up just a few times. The chain combines TRBV5-3 with TRBJ1-5; D ambiguous. TRBV5-3 is placed among ORFs of uncertain function. The CDR3 length is 14 residues. V lost 3 bases, J lost 6 bases, and 13 bases lay in between. The CDR3 loop is CARSSRECTQPQHF. CDR3 DNA sequence: TGTGCCAGAAGCTCACGGGAGTGTACTCAGCCCCAGCATTTT.

The V gene is TRBV28, the J gene TRBJ2-3, with no clear D. The germline V gene has CDR1 MDHEN and CDR2 SYDVKM. Trimming shortened V by 5 bases and J by 5 bases, and 14 bases separated the two germline ends. CDR3 size: 14 residues. CDR3 nucleotide sequence: TGTGCCAGCAGTGTCCCGCCACAGAAAGATACGCAGTATTTT. It yields the protein CASSVPPQKDTQYF.